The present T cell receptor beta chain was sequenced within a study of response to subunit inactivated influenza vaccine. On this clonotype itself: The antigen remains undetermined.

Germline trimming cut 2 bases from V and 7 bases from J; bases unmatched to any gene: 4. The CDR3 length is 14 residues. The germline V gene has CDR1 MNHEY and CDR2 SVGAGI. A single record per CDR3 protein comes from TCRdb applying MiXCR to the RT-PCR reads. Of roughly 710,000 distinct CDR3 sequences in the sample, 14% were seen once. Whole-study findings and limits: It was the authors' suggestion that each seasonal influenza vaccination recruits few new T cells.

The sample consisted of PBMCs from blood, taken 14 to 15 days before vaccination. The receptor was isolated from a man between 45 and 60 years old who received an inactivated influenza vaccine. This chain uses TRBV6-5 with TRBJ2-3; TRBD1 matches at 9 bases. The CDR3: CASSYRDRDYTQYF. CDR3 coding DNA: TGTGCCAGCAGTTACAGGGACAGGGACTATACGCAGTATTTT.